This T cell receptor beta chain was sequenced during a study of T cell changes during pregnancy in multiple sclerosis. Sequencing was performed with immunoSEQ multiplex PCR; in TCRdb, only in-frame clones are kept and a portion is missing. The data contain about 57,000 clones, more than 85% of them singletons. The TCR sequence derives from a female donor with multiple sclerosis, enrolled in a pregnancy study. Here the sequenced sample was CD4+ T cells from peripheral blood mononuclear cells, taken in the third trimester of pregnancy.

CDR3 residues: CASSLGGKTYEQYF. The DNA for the CDR3 is TGTGCCAGCAGCTTGGGAGGGAAGACCTACGAGCAGTACTTC. The gene calls are TRBV5-4 and TRBJ2-7; weak D call: TRBD2 (5 bases). V shed 0 bases and J shed 2 bases, with 9 bases lying between them. The CDR3 consists of 14 residues. Germline V gene sequence: CDR1 SGHNT, CDR2 YYREEE (reference sequence).